By proportion, the clone carrying this TCR beta chain is medium-sized. Its target is not known. V lost 0 bases, J lost 4 bases, and 9 bases lay in between. This CDR3 comprises 14 residues. CDR1 is SGHRS, CDR2 YFSETQ, per germline. Treg sorting used a CD4+CD25+CD127-/low gate. TCRdb called the 5' RACE reads again in MiXCR, with one record for every CDR3 protein. The table includes tens of thousands of distinct CDR3 sequences, more than 20% detected once. Findings and limits, study-wide: The larger-cohort validation was restricted to a single TCR beta V-J rearrangement rather than whole repertoires.

This clonotype was obtained from a female donor with breast cancer. V usage is TRBV5-1 and J usage is TRBJ2-3; D unclear. Material for sequencing was tumor-infiltrating Tregs sorted from the breast tumor. The CDR3 nucleotides read TGCGCCAGCAGCTTGGGTCCTCCCGCAGATACGCAGTATTTT. Residues: CASSLGPPADTQYF.